These 15 T cell receptor beta chains originate from one sample sequenced in a study of shared clonotypes between healthy human individuals. This table comes from immunoSEQ multiplex PCR, and its TCRdb copy is limited to in-frame clones, with some not included. The sample holds about 380,000 clones, around 96% seen once. Sequencing input: memory CD8+ T cells sorted from blood. Sample subset: CD45RO+ cells pooled with CCR7-negative TemRA cells. The receptors originated from a man aged 25-40 years in good health.

This clone was observed a single time. The chain carries TRBV2 and TRBJ2-7, with 9 bases identical to TRBD1. This CDR3 contains 15 residues. V gave up 2 bases and J gave up 2 bases; unmatched junction bases: 4. In germline, CDR1 is SNHLY, CDR2 FYNNEI. CDR3 protein: CASSEFGTGTYEQYF. The DNA of the CDR3 is TGTGCCAGCAGTGAATTCGGGACAGGGACCTACGAGCAGTACTTC.

The chain recombines TRBV6-5 with TRBJ2-1; 10 bases are shared with TRBD2. The germline V gene has CDR1 MNHEY and CDR2 SVGAGI. J was trimmed by 2 bases and V by 6 bases; bases with no gene match: 4. This CDR3 spans 15 amino acids. In nucleotides, the CDR3 is TGTGCCAGCAGCCGTACTAGCGGGACCTACAATGAGCAGTTCTTC. It encodes CASSRTSGTYNEQFF.

The chain couples TRBV19 to TRBJ2-3, with 10 bases identical to TRBD2. CDR3 size: 15 residues. Unmatched junction bases numbered 6, after V lost 6 bases and J lost 3 bases. Germline loops: CDR1 LNHDA, CDR2 SQIVND (reference sequence). CDR3 in amino acids: CASRTSGKETDTQYF. The CDR3 nucleotides are TGTGCCAGTAGAACTAGCGGGAAGGAGACAGATACGCAGTATTTT.

The chain links TRBV5-1 to TRBJ2-2; no definite D call. V dropped 1 base and J dropped 6 bases, with 4 bases sitting between them. The CDR3 consists of 12 residues. The germline V gene encodes CDR1 SGHRS and CDR2 YFSETQ. Here the CDR3 DNA reads TGCGCCAGCAGCTTGTACGCCGGGGAGCTGTTTTTT. As protein: CASSLYAGELFF.

The gene calls are TRBV11-2 and TRBJ2-4, with TRBD2 identical over 10 bases. Germline values: CDR1 SGHAT, CDR2 FQNNGV. This CDR3 contains 15 residues. The ends lost 4 bases at V and 6 bases at J; junction bases unmatched: 6. CDR3 sequence: CASSSDSGRRNIQYF. The CDR3 DNA is TGTGCCAGCAGCTCAGATAGCGGGAGGAGAAACATTCAGTACTTC.

This clone was seen just once. The chain employs TRBV9 and TRBJ2-1; tentatively, D is TRBD2 (6 bases). CDR1 SGDLS and CDR2 YYNGEE come from the germline V gene. Trimming pared 0 bases from V and 0 bases from J, leaving 13 bases between. The CDR3 length is 17 residues. CDR3 in amino acids: CASSVVPWEDSYNEQFF. CDR3 sequence (DNA): TGTGCCAGCAGCGTAGTTCCGTGGGAGGACTCCTACAATGAGCAGTTCTTC.

In its sample, this clone was seen a few times. CDR3 in DNA: TGTGCCAGCAGCCAATCTTACTACACCGGGGAGCTGTTTTTT. Its protein product is CASSQSYYTGELFF. The V call is TRBV4-2, the J call TRBJ2-2; D uncertain. The germline V gene encodes CDR1 LGHNA and CDR2 YNFKEQ. Trimming shortened V by 2 bases and J by 3 bases, and 7 bases separated the two germline ends. This CDR3 spans 14 amino acids.

The J gene is TRBJ2-1, the V gene TRBV19; D may be TRBD2 (5 bases). Germline V gives CDR1 LNHDA, CDR2 SQIVND (reference sequence). Trimming took off 5 bases at V and 7 bases at J, with 9 bases between the two ends. The length of the CDR3 is 12 residues. The DNA for the CDR3 is TGTGCCAGTAGTGTACAGCGGAATGAGCAGTTCTTC. This encodes CASSVQRNEQFF.

The rearrangement uses TRBV6-1 and TRBJ1-5, with D unclear. V was shortened by 4 bases and J by 7 bases, with 11 bases between the two germline ends. The CDR3 has 13 residues. The germline V gene encodes CDR1 MNHNS and CDR2 SASEGT. The CDR3 loop reads CASSVRPVQPQHF. DNA of the CDR3: TGTGCCAGCAGTGTACGACCGGTCCAGCCCCAGCATTTT.

CDR3 bases: TGTGCCATCCGGGACAACTACGAGCAGTACTTC. Amino acid sequence: CAIRDNYEQYF. The chain is built from TRBV10-3 and TRBJ2-7; weak D call: TRBD1 (6 bases). Trimming removed 8 bases from V and 3 bases from J, with 8 bases in between. The CDR3 is made up of 11 amino acids. Germline V gene lookup returns CDR1 ENHRY and CDR2 SYGVKD.

The chain employs TRBV10-3 and TRBJ2-1; D possibly matches TRBD1 or TRBD2 (6 bases each). This CDR3 is 15 amino acids long. Germline CDR1 ENHRY, CDR2 SYGVKD. The V gene lost 8 bases and the J gene lost 0 bases, with 14 bases spanning the gap. CDR3 DNA sequence: TGTGCCATCGGGGGCGGGGAGAGCTCCTACAATGAGCAGTTCTTC. Residues: CAIGGGESSYNEQFF.

The CDR3 sequence is CASSGGRGYEQYF. The CDR3 bases are TGTGCCAGCAGTGGAGGCAGGGGTTACGAGCAGTACTTC. This chain joins TRBV2 and TRBJ2-7; a possible D gene is TRBD1 (6 bases). Germline V gene data show CDR1 as SNHLY and CDR2 as FYNNEI. The V end was cut by 4 bases, the J end by 4 bases, with 11 bases between. The length of the CDR3 is 13 residues.

V and J are TRBV18 and TRBJ2-3; D call uncertain. V lost 4 bases and J lost 3, with 8 bases in between. This CDR3 spans 13 amino acids. The germline CDR1 and CDR2 sequences are KGHSH and LQKENI. The CDR3 coding sequence is TGTGCCAGCTCACGGGCCTCAACAGATACGCAGTATTTT. This sequence encodes CASSRASTDTQYF.

This rearrangement joins TRBV5-6 to TRBJ2-1; TRBD2 is a possible D gene (5 bases). The CDR3 extends over 14 amino acids. Germline V gives CDR1 SGHDT, CDR2 YYEEEE. The V end was cut by 4 bases, the J end by 8 bases, with 16 bases between. The CDR3 region has the DNA TGTGCCAGCAGCCTTGGAGCCTACGGGGATGAGCAGTTCTTC. This gives the protein CASSLGAYGDEQFF.

The V call is TRBV28, the J call TRBJ1-4; unclear D gene. From germline, CDR1 is MDHEN and CDR2 SYDVKM. The length of the CDR3 is 12 residues. V lost 1 base and J lost 8, with 5 bases in between. The CDR3 protein is CASSLLGEKLFF. DNA for the CDR3: TGTGCCAGCAGTTTATTAGGGGAAAAACTGTTTTTT.